What follows is one T cell receptor beta chain and its context. As processed by the authors: For nucleated cells, counts were estimated from reference gene primer amplification. The table came from immunoSEQ multiplex PCR; TCRdb's copy has only in-frame clones and leaves some out. V, J and clone size are those of that table, while D and trimming were read from the DNA. Among some 110,000 clones listed, about nine tenths were seen once. CDR1 is MDHEN, CDR2 SYDVKM, per germline. Trimming took 6 bases from V and 5 from J, leaving 10 bases between them. This CDR3 has 12 amino acids. This specimen belongs to a study of blood T cell repertoires in COVID-19. At the level of the study: Researchers got acute and convalescent COVID-19 samples from the United States, Italy and Spain. Sample material is recorded as cDNA or gDNA derived from T cells, B-cell-depleted T cells, or PBMCs.

This chain joins TRBV28 and TRBJ1-2; D ambiguous. This TCR derives from a man aged 45-65 years with acute or convalescent COVID-19. Sample: peripheral blood. Here the CDR3 reads CASSSQRYGYTF. The CDR3 DNA reads as TGTGCCAGCAGCTCCCAGAGGTATGGCTACACCTTC.